The T cell receptor (beta chain) described here comes from a study of CD8+CD57+ T cells in acquired aplastic anemia. Study-level background: Across the sorted CD4+ and CD8+ cells, DNA amounts averaged 3.2 ug. General study results and limits: There were fewer than 35 CD8+ CDR3 sequences that occurred in both patients and controls.

Concerning this clonotype itself: What it recognizes is unknown.

The study profiled TCR beta VDJ and CDR3 using genomic DNA as template. Via MiXCR, TCRdb re-called the reads, giving one row per CDR3 protein. The repertoire holds around 130,000 distinct CDR3 sequences, with about 60% as singletons. Patients who underwent sequencing had shown CD8+CD57+ cell expansion by flow cytometry. V lost 0 bases and J lost 0, with 16 bases in between. The CDR3 is 18 amino acids. Per the germline V gene, CDR1 is SGDLS and CDR2 is YYNGEE. The rearrangement links TRBV9 to TRBJ2-1; D might be TRBD1 or TRBD2, each matching 5 bases. The sequence came from a human donor with aplastic anemia. Sequencing was carried out using sorted CD4+, CD8+, or CD8+CD57+ T cells (not recorded which) from PBMCs. The CDR3 coding sequence is TGTGCCAGCAGCGTAGCGGACACGGGGCTGGGCTCCTACAATGAGCAGTTCTTC. This gives the protein CASSVADTGLGSYNEQFF.